The following is a TCR beta chain sequence with its context. Its antigen is not known. The germline V gene has CDR1 SGHTA and CDR2 FQGNSA. The CDR3 contains 15 residues. Trimming took off 4 bases at V and 3 bases at J, with 13 bases between the two ends. This entry is derived from a study of shared clonotypes between healthy human individuals. Study observations and caveats: Shared across a handful of donors were roughly 5% of the naive CD4 clonotypes.

Generated by immunoSEQ multiplex PCR, the TCRdb table keeps only in-frame clones and is missing some. This table holds around 2,000,000 clones, 95% found once. The specimen sequenced was naive CD4+ T cells sorted from blood. Subset: CD45RA+ positively selected. The TCR was taken from a man younger than 35 in good health. This chain links TRBV7-2 with TRBJ2-1; tentatively, D is TRBD1 (5 bases). For the CDR3, the DNA is TGTGCCAGCAGCTGGGGCATAGGGGACTACAATGAGCAGTTCTTC. Its translation: CASSWGIGDYNEQFF. Looking up the rest from reference TRBV7-2 and TRBJ2-1 gives the full variable domain: GAGVSQSPSNKVTEKGKDVELRCDPISGHTALYWYRQSLGQGLEFLIYFQGNSAPDKSGLPSDRFSAERTGGSVSTLTIQRTQQEDSAVYLCASSWGIGDYNEQFFGPGTRLTVL.